This T cell receptor beta chain is drawn from a study of CD8+ T cells in alopecia areata. The treatment: oral pan-JAK inhibitor, 5-10 mg twice daily. The investigators collected lesional scalp punch biopsies and peripheral blood from alopecia areata patients. TCR sequencing used cDNA made by reverse transcription of extracted RNA. Only in-frame clones appear in the TCRdb table, and some are missing; sequencing was by immunoSEQ multiplex PCR. The sample has approximately 100,000 clones, 50% to 60% seen once; the top ten hold roughly 17%. The specimen was CD8+ T cells sorted from blood, collected between weeks 55 and 65, from a patient treated with tofacitinib. This sequence was found in a human donor with alopecia areata.

The CDR3 bases are TGTGCCAGCAGCTTAGAAGGGCGGGAGGGCTACACCTTC. Encoded protein: CASSLEGREGYTF. The genes are TRBV7-9 and TRBJ1-2; D unresolved. Trimming left V 1 base short and J 8 bases short, with 11 bases between. CDR3 length equals 13 residues. CDR1 SEHNR and CDR2 FQNEAQ come from the germline V gene (reference sequence).